The 18 T cell receptor beta chains in this list originate from one sample, sequenced in a study of control samples from healthy donors and cancer patients. The assay was immunoSEQ multiplex PCR, and TCRdb's table has in-frame clones only and misses some. Of under 200,000 clones listed, roughly nine tenths were seen once; the top ten hold about 0.73%. Sequenced input: blood. The receptors shown here come from a woman younger than 45 in good health.

This chain uses TRBV2 with TRBJ2-5; 7 bases align to TRBD1. Germline trimming cut 3 bases from V and 1 base from J; bases unmatched to any gene: 11. CDR1 and CDR2 (germline): SNHLY, FYNNEI. The CDR3 is made up of 17 amino acids. The CDR3 region has the DNA TGTGCCAGCAGTGATGGGACAGAGATAATAATCCAAGAGACCCAGTACTTC. Its protein is CASSDGTEIIIQETQYF.

V and J are TRBV6-5 and TRBJ2-2; tentative D call: TRBD1 (6 bases). This CDR3 is built from 15 residues. Germline CDR1 and CDR2: MNHEY and SVGAGI. V gave up 5 bases and J gave up 7 bases, with 17 bases separating them. CDR3 amino acids: CASSTGSGDVGELFF. The DNA of the CDR3 is TGTGCCAGCAGTACAGGGTCAGGGGATGTCGGGGAGCTGTTTTTT.

The V and J genes are TRBV12-3 or TRBV12-4 and TRBJ2-1; the D is unclear. Trimming took off 7 bases at V and 6 bases at J, with 10 bases between the two ends. This CDR3 has 12 residues. The CDR3 DNA is TGTGCCAGCAACATGGCTGGCAATGAGCAGTTCTTC. Translated, it gives CASNMAGNEQFF.

The chain combines TRBV5-1 with TRBJ2-3; TRBD1 matches 7 bases. Germline loops: CDR1 SGHRS, CDR2 YFSETQ. J lost 2 bases, V lost 5 bases, and 11 bases had no gene match. This CDR3 has 16 residues. As DNA, the CDR3 is TGCGCCAGCAGATTGACGCCGGGACAGCTCACAGATACGCAGTATTTT. Its protein product is CASRLTPGQLTDTQYF.

The chain carries TRBV5-5 and TRBJ1-6, with D perhaps TRBD1 (5 bases). V was cut by 4 bases and J by 3 bases, with 20 bases left in between. The CDR3 has 18 residues. Germline V gene sequence: CDR1 SGHKS, CDR2 YYEKEE (reference sequence). The CDR3 region is CASSHRGEAAFYNSPLHF. As DNA, the CDR3 is TGTGCCAGCAGCCACAGAGGGGAGGCGGCGTTCTATAATTCACCCCTCCACTTT.

The rearrangement joins TRBV28 to TRBJ2-7; no clear D gene. Germline V gene lookup returns CDR1 MDHEN and CDR2 SYDVKM. The CDR3 is made up of 13 amino acids. Deletions cut 3 bases from V and 3 bases from J, with 9 bases between. CDR3 amino acids: CASSLVGNYEQYF. The CDR3 nucleotides read TGTGCCAGCAGTTTGGTAGGGAACTACGAGCAGTACTTC.

In this sample, this clone turned up once. The chain is built from TRBV19 and TRBJ2-1, with TRBD2 identical over 8 bases. V lost 6 bases and J lost 2; bases outside the gene matches: 15. Germline V gives CDR1 LNHDA, CDR2 SQIVND (reference sequence). The CDR3 is 18 residues long. The CDR3 nucleotides read TGTGCCAGTAGGGCAGGGTTTTTAGCGGGATTAACCTACAATGAGCAGTTCTTC. Protein product: CASRAGFLAGLTYNEQFF.

This clone has just one count. The chain joins TRBV16 to TRBJ1-2; 10 bases are shared with TRBD1. Germline trimming cut 3 bases from V and 4 bases from J; bases unmatched to any gene: 2. There are 14 residues in the CDR3. CDR1 and CDR2 (germline): KGHSY, FQNENV. DNA of the CDR3: TGTGCCAGCAGCCAGGACAGGGGGTCCTATGGCTACACCTTC. Translated: CASSQDRGSYGYTF.

V gene TRBV6-6 combines with J gene TRBJ2-5; D is undetermined. V dropped 7 bases and J dropped 2 bases, with 20 bases sitting between them. Germline CDR1 reads MNHNY; CDR2 reads SVGAGI (reference sequence). The CDR3 is 16 residues long. The CDR3 region is CASKARPISPQETQYF. For the CDR3, the DNA is TGTGCCAGCAAGGCTAGACCTATAAGCCCGCAAGAGACCCAGTACTTC.

The J gene is TRBJ2-7, the V gene TRBV11-2; 7 bases are shared with TRBD2. This CDR3 is 13 amino acids long. The V segment lost 5 bases and the J segment 2 bases; nucleotides outside the gene matches: 3. Per germline, CDR1 SGHAT and CDR2 FQNNGV. CDR3 protein: CASSITSAYEQYF. DNA for the CDR3: TGTGCCAGCAGCATTACTAGCGCCTACGAGCAGTACTTC.

Here the CDR3 reads CASSQEPSGRAYEQYF. The CDR3 DNA reads TGCGCCAGCAGCCAAGAGCCCAGCGGGAGGGCCTACGAGCAGTACTTC. This sequence joins TRBV4-1 and TRBJ2-7; TRBD2 agrees at 10 bases. The CDR3 is 16 residues long. Unmatched junction bases numbered 4, after V lost 0 bases and J lost 2 bases. CDR1 MGHRA and CDR2 YSYEKL come from the germline V gene.

In its sample, this clone was seen once. The chain carries TRBV19 and TRBJ2-3; 9 bases line up with TRBD2. This CDR3 contains 15 residues. From germline, CDR1 is LNHDA and CDR2 SQIVND (reference sequence). V gave up 4 bases and J gave up 3 bases; unmatched junction bases: 5. CDR3 in DNA: TGTGCCAGTAGTAGTAGCGGGAGTTCGACAGATACGCAGTATTTT. Translating it yields CASSSSGSSTDTQYF.

The rearrangement links TRBV3-1 (or the pseudogene TRBV3-2) to TRBJ2-7; a possible D gene is TRBD2 (6 bases). Trimming stripped 4 bases from V and 2 bases from J, with 9 bases between. Looked up from germline, CDR1 is LGHDT and CDR2 is YNNKEL (reference sequence). The CDR3 is 13 residues long. The CDR3 nucleotides read TGTGCCAGCAGCCTGCGGGAACCCTACGAGCAGTACTTC. The encoded protein is CASSLREPYEQYF.

This clone came up once. The chain uses TRBV11-2 and TRBJ2-7; 8 nucleotides align to TRBD1. Germline V lookup: CDR1 SGHAT, CDR2 FQNNGV. V was clipped by 6 bases and J by 0 bases; unmatched bases: 4. This CDR3 spans 14 amino acids. This chain's CDR3 is CASSRTGSSYEQYF. CDR3 in DNA: TGTGCCAGCAGTCGGACAGGGAGCTCCTACGAGCAGTACTTC.

The chain recombines TRBV7-8 with TRBJ2-3, with a tentative D call TRBD2 (6 bases). Trimming took 4 bases from V and 1 from J, leaving 15 bases between them. CDR3 size: 16 residues. In germline, CDR1 is SGHVS, CDR2 FQNEAQ. This CDR3 is CASSSSRLVGTDTQYF. As DNA, the CDR3 is TGTGCCAGCAGCTCTTCGAGACTAGTCGGCACAGATACGCAGTATTTT.

The chain employs TRBV5-1 and TRBJ2-7; the D is unclear. Between the trimmed V and J ends, which lost 5 bases and 2 bases, there was a span of 14 bases. Germline V gene lookup returns CDR1 SGHRS and CDR2 YFSETQ. The CDR3 consists of 14 residues. This CDR3 reads CASRNTFKTYEQYF. The CDR3 bases are TGCGCCAGCAGAAATACCTTCAAGACCTACGAGCAGTACTTC. Full variable domain (missing parts from reference TRBV5-1 and TRBJ2-7): KAGVTQTPRYLIKTRGQQVTLSCSPISGHRSVSWYQQTPGQGLQFLFEYFSETQRNKGNFPGRFSGRQFSNSRSEMNVSTLELGDSALYLCASRNTFKTYEQYFGPGTRLTVT.

The chain links TRBV3-1 (or the pseudogene TRBV3-2) to TRBJ2-2; no reliable D call. V dropped 3 bases and J dropped 0 bases, with 14 bases sitting between them. The CDR3 length is 17 residues. Germline assignment: CDR1 LGHDT and CDR2 YNNKEL (reference sequence). Here the CDR3 reads CASSHLSRWANTGELFF. The CDR3 DNA follows: TGTGCCAGCAGCCACTTGAGTAGGTGGGCGAACACCGGGGAGCTGTTTTTT.

This clone occurred once. The chain uses TRBV5-8 and TRBJ2-2, with D possibly TRBD1 on 6 matching bases. The germline V gene has CDR1 SGHTS and CDR2 YDEGEE. This CDR3 comprises 14 residues. Deletions cut 3 bases from V and 2 bases from J, with 8 bases between. CDR3 coding DNA: TGTGCCAGCAGCTCAGGGGTCAACACCGGGGAGCTGTTTTTT. It specifies CASSSGVNTGELFF.